The clone carrying this T cell receptor beta chain has just a few counts. Its antigen is as yet unknown. The data were obtained in a study of cytomegalovirus exposure and HLA in healthy donors. Findings of the study overall: The study put 150 to 200 TCR beta chains on its list as cytomegalovirus-associated. Available immune exposure information was restricted to CMV serostatus only.

Primers included in the PCR were 60 Vbeta and 13 Jbeta primers. Clones were sequenced by immunoSEQ multiplex PCR, and TCRdb holds only the in-frame ones, with some missing. The table lists roughly 150,000 clones, 75% to 90% of them singletons. V was cut by 3 bases and J by 8 bases, with 13 bases left in between. Per the germline V gene, CDR1 is MNHEY and CDR2 is SMNVEV (reference sequence). The CDR3 consists of 14 residues. This chain connects TRBV27 to TRBJ2-2; D uncertain. The material sequenced was PBMCs. This TCR came from a man aged 45 to 65 in good health and CMV-seropositive. CDR3 protein: CASSFNFWAGELFF. Here the CDR3 DNA reads TGTGCCAGCAGTTTTAATTTCTGGGCGGGGGAGCTGTTTTTT.